These T cell receptor beta chains were read from a single sample in a study of T cell responses to AZD1222 COVID-19 vaccine. The table came from immunoSEQ multiplex PCR; TCRdb's copy has only in-frame clones and leaves some out. The profile shows 150,000 to 200,000 clones, around 87% of them singletons. Here the sequenced sample was peripheral blood, taken on day 0 of AZD1222 vaccination. These receptors were obtained from an adult in good health. Each CDR3 is given with its conserved first and last residue. Each record gives: D gene, V gene, J gene, clone size, CDR3 protein, CDR3 DNA. A D gene is named only where the DNA matches it firmly. Size values are once, few and many counts, or a class for expanded clones, and some rows have none.

d_gene: .
v_gene: TRBV15
j_gene: TRBJ1-5
abundance: .
CDR3aa: CATSNLNSNQPQHF
CDR3nt: TGTGCCACCAGCAACCTAAATAGCAATCAGCCCCAGCATTTT

d_gene: TRBD1
v_gene: TRBV28
j_gene: TRBJ1-4
abundance: .
CDR3aa: CASSFTGEGVEKLFF
CDR3nt: TGTGCCAGCAGTTTTACAGGGGAGGGGGTTGAAAAACTGTTTTTT

d_gene: .
v_gene: TRBV12-3/TRBV12-4
j_gene: TRBJ2-1
abundance: .
CDR3aa: CASSSRLNNEQFF
CDR3nt: TGTGCCAGCAGTTCACGGCTAAACAATGAGCAGTTCTTC

d_gene: .
v_gene: TRBV27
j_gene: TRBJ2-7
abundance: .
CDR3aa: CASSPYPDTSYEQYF
CDR3nt: TGTGCCAGCAGTCCCTACCCCGACACTTCCTACGAGCAGTACTTC

d_gene: TRBD1
v_gene: TRBV19
j_gene: TRBJ1-2
abundance: .
CDR3aa: CASDGRTGSVGNYGYTF
CDR3nt: TGTGCCAGTGACGGGAGGACAGGGTCGGTCGGGAACTATGGCTACACCTTC

d_gene: .
v_gene: TRBV5-8
j_gene: TRBJ1-1
abundance: .
CDR3aa: CASSVFNRFTEAFF
CDR3nt: TGTGCCAGCAGCGTATTTAACAGGTTCACTGAAGCTTTCTTT

d_gene: .
v_gene: TRBV7-3
j_gene: TRBJ2-1
abundance: .
CDR3aa: CASSLTGGPYNEQFF
CDR3nt: TGTGCCAGCAGCTTAACGGGAGGCCCCTACAATGAGCAGTTCTTC

d_gene: .
v_gene: TRBV9
j_gene: TRBJ2-2
abundance: .
CDR3aa: CASSQRTANTGELFF
CDR3nt: TGTGCCAGTTCTCAAAGGACAGCGAACACCGGGGAGCTGTTTTTT

d_gene: .
v_gene: TRBV28
j_gene: TRBJ1-2
abundance: .
CDR3aa: CASSSSGPIYGYTF
CDR3nt: TGTGCCAGCAGTTCATCGGGACCGATCTATGGCTACACCTTC

d_gene: .
v_gene: TRBV5-8
j_gene: TRBJ1-4
abundance: .
CDR3aa: CASSPGTKATNEKLFF
CDR3nt: TGTGCCAGCAGCCCCGGGACAAAAGCAACTAATGAAAAACTGTTTTTT

d_gene: TRBD1
v_gene: TRBV28
j_gene: TRBJ2-3
abundance: .
CDR3aa: CASSLTPDRGHTDTQYF
CDR3nt: TGTGCCAGCAGTTTAACCCCCGACAGGGGGCACACAGATACGCAGTATTTT

d_gene: .
v_gene: TRBV5-1
j_gene: TRBJ2-4
abundance: .
CDR3aa: CASSRTDIAKNIQYF
CDR3nt: TGCGCCAGCAGCCGGACAGATATAGCCAAAAACATTCAGTACTTC

d_gene: .
v_gene: TRBV12-3/TRBV12-4
j_gene: TRBJ2-7
abundance: .
CDR3aa: CASSFSHAAEQYF
CDR3nt: TGTGCCAGCAGTTTCAGCCATGCCGCCGAGCAGTACTTC

d_gene: .
v_gene: TRBV5-1
j_gene: TRBJ2-3
abundance: .
CDR3aa: CASSLLDSTDTQYF
CDR3nt: TGCGCCAGCAGCTTGTTGGATAGCACAGATACGCAGTATTTT

d_gene: .
v_gene: TRBV28
j_gene: TRBJ1-1
abundance: .
CDR3aa: CASSLPGTVNTEAFF
CDR3nt: TGTGCCAGCAGTTTACCAGGGACGGTGAACACTGAAGCTTTCTTT

d_gene: .
v_gene: TRBV10-2
j_gene: TRBJ1-5
abundance: .
CDR3aa: CASSKGDLNQPQHF
CDR3nt: TGCGCCAGCTCCAAGGGGGACCTCAATCAGCCCCAGCATTTT

d_gene: .
v_gene: TRBV4-1
j_gene: TRBJ1-2
abundance: .
CDR3aa: CASSQGRLDHKGYTF
CDR3nt: TGCGCCAGCAGCCAGGGACGGCTCGATCACAAGGGCTACACCTTC

d_gene: TRBD1
v_gene: TRBV4-1
j_gene: TRBJ2-1
abundance: once
CDR3aa: CASVPRQGAIIDEQFF
CDR3nt: TGCGCCAGCGTTCCACGACAGGGGGCGATTATAGATGAGCAGTTCTTC

d_gene: .
v_gene: TRBV28
j_gene: TRBJ1-1
abundance: .
CDR3aa: CASSLQGPNTEAFF
CDR3nt: TGTGCCAGCAGTTTACAGGGCCCGAACACTGAAGCTTTCTTT

d_gene: .
v_gene: TRBV28
j_gene: TRBJ1-1
abundance: .
CDR3aa: CASSILTETAFF
CDR3nt: TGTGCCAGCAGTATCCTCACCGAGACAGCTTTCTTT

d_gene: .
v_gene: TRBV7-9
j_gene: TRBJ2-3
abundance: .
CDR3aa: CASSLNNRGLRTDTQYF
CDR3nt: TGTGCCAGCAGCCTAAACAACCGGGGCCTACGCACAGATACGCAGTATTTT

d_gene: .
v_gene: TRBV21-1
j_gene: TRBJ2-1
abundance: .
CDR3aa: CASSSTSGEQFF
CDR3nt: TGTGCCAGCAGCAGTACTAGTGGCGAGCAGTTCTTC

d_gene: .
v_gene: TRBV5-1
j_gene: TRBJ2-2
abundance: .
CDR3aa: CASSRDIDTGELFF
CDR3nt: TGCGCCAGCAGCCGGGACATAGACACCGGGGAGCTGTTTTTT

d_gene: .
v_gene: TRBV27
j_gene: TRBJ2-7
abundance: .
CDR3aa: CASRGNTDGGRSYEQYF
CDR3nt: TGTGCCAGCAGGGGAAATACGGACGGGGGCCGGAGCTACGAGCAGTACTTC

d_gene: .
v_gene: TRBV7-8
j_gene: TRBJ1-5
abundance: .
CDR3aa: CASSWGGKQPQHF
CDR3nt: TGTGCCAGCAGCTGGGGGGGGAAACAGCCCCAGCATTTT

d_gene: .
v_gene: TRBV19
j_gene: TRBJ1-2
abundance: .
CDR3aa: CASSIPGRRQSYTF
CDR3nt: TGTGCCAGTAGTATCCCGGGGCGTAGACAGAGCTACACCTTC

d_gene: TRBD2
v_gene: TRBV29-1
j_gene: TRBJ2-7
abundance: .
CDR3aa: CSVGTRADEQYF
CDR3nt: TGCAGCGTTGGGACTAGAGCTGACGAGCAGTACTTC

d_gene: .
v_gene: TRBV9
j_gene: TRBJ2-5
abundance: .
CDR3aa: CASSSGIQETQYF
CDR3nt: TGTGCCAGCAGCTCCGGGATCCAAGAGACCCAGTACTTC

d_gene: .
v_gene: TRBV7-9
j_gene: TRBJ2-3
abundance: .
CDR3aa: CASSLVISSNTQYF
CDR3nt: TGTGCCAGCAGCTTAGTGATTAGCTCAAATACGCAGTATTTT

d_gene: TRBD2
v_gene: TRBV4-2
j_gene: TRBJ2-5
abundance: .
CDR3aa: CASSQEAAGGGWAQYF
CDR3nt: TGTGCCAGCAGCCAAGAAGCAGCGGGAGGAGGTTGGGCCCAGTACTTC

d_gene: .
v_gene: TRBV7-8
j_gene: TRBJ2-1
abundance: few
CDR3aa: CASSLMRGSGHNEQFF
CDR3nt: TGTGCCAGCAGCTTAATGCGGGGCAGCGGACACAATGAGCAGTTCTTC

d_gene: .
v_gene: TRBV25-1
j_gene: TRBJ1-1
abundance: few
CDR3aa: CASSELRVQGAQAFF
CDR3nt: TGTGCCAGCAGTGAATTAAGGGTACAGGGTGCCCAAGCTTTCTTT

d_gene: .
v_gene: TRBV5-1
j_gene: TRBJ2-3
abundance: .
CDR3aa: CASRRIASTDTQYF
CDR3nt: TGCGCCAGCAGGCGAATTGCTAGCACAGATACGCAGTATTTT